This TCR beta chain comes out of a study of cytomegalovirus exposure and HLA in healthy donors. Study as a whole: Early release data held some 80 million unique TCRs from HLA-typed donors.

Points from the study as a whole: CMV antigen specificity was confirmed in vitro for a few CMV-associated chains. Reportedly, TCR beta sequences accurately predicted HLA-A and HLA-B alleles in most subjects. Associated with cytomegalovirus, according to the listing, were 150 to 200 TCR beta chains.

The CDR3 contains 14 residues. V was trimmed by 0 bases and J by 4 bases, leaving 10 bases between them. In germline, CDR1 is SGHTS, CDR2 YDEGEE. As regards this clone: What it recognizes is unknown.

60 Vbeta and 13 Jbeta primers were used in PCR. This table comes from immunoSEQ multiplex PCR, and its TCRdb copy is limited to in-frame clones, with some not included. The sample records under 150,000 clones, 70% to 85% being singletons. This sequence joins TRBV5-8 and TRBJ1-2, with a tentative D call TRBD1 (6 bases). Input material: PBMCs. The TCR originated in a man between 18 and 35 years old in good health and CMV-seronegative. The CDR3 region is CASSLDRAVYGYTF. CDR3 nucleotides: TGTGCCAGCAGCTTGGACAGGGCAGTCTATGGCTACACCTTC.